One and the same sample provided the 29 T cell receptor beta chains below, sequenced in a study of shared clonotypes between healthy human individuals. Repertoires were generated with immunoSEQ multiplex PCR, while TCRdb's copy carries only in-frame clones and drops some. There are 850,000 to 1,200,000 clones in the sample; about 75% occur only once, and 1.4% to 1.5% lies in the top ten. The specimen sequenced was memory CD4+ T cells sorted from blood. Subset in this sample: CD45RA-negative fraction. The receptors were sampled from a man aged 18 to 30 in good health.

The chain uses TRBV19 and TRBJ2-7; possibly TRBD2 for D (5 bases). V was trimmed by 8 bases and J by 2 bases, leaving 10 bases between them. The CDR3 has 12 amino acids. CDR1 and CDR2 (germline): LNHDA, SQIVND (reference sequence). The DNA of the CDR3 is TGTGCCAGTCGCGGGCAGACCTACGAGCAGTACTTC. As protein: CASRGQTYEQYF.

This rearrangement joins TRBV9 to TRBJ2-2, with 11 bases fitting TRBD2. This CDR3 spans 16 amino acids. The germline V gene encodes CDR1 SGDLS and CDR2 YYNGEE. V lost 4 bases, J lost 1 base, and 3 bases stayed unmatched. In DNA form, the CDR3 reads TGTGCCAGCAGCATAACTAGCGGGGGGAACACCGGGGAGCTGTTTTTT. Translation gives CASSITSGGNTGELFF.

About this clone: Other DNA sequences of this sample code for an identical CDR3. The chain joins TRBV5-1 to TRBJ2-3; TRBD2 matches at 14 bases. This CDR3 has 17 residues. CDR1 SGHRS and CDR2 YFSETQ come from the germline V gene. V shed 0 bases, J shed 3 bases, and the junction held 3 bases outside the gene matches. DNA for the CDR3: TGCGCCAGCAGCTTGGCCGGACTAGCGGGAGGAACAGATACGCAGTATTTT. This translates into CASSLAGLAGGTDTQYF.

This clone is deemed medium-sized (0.01 to 0.1%). The same CDR3 can be traced to other DNA sequences in this sample. The chain employs TRBV6-1 and TRBJ1-2; D unclear. The germline CDR1 and CDR2 sequences are MNHNS and SASEGT. With 4 bases removed from V and 2 bases from J, the gap between germline ends came to 8 bases. The CDR3 runs 13 residues. CDR3 sequence reads: CASSVAPNYGYTF. The CDR3 DNA follows: TGTGCCAGCAGTGTGGCACCGAACTATGGCTACACCTTC.

The V and J genes are TRBV14 and TRBJ2-7; D is undetermined. CDR3 length: 17 residues. Trimming pared 0 bases from V and 2 bases from J, leaving 17 bases between. CDR1 SGHDN and CDR2 FVKESK come from the germline V gene. The CDR3 DNA sequence: TGTGCCAGCAGCCAAGATGCATCTCCAGGTTATCCCTACGAGCAGTACTTC. Translated: CASSQDASPGYPYEQYF.

The rearrangement links TRBV18 to TRBJ2-7, with a possible D match to TRBD1 (5 bases). V was cut by 1 base and J by 3 bases, with 13 bases left in between. The CDR3 contains 15 residues. Per germline, CDR1 KGHSH and CDR2 LQKENI. The CDR3 reads CASSPLQGPNYEQYF. The CDR3 DNA is TGTGCCAGCTCACCACTTCAGGGTCCGAACTACGAGCAGTACTTC.

Regarding this clone: This sample includes further DNA sequences coding for the same CDR3. The chain employs TRBV11-2 and TRBJ2-5; TRBD2 is a possible D gene (6 bases). The CDR3 extends over 15 amino acids. Germline V gene data show CDR1 as SGHAT and CDR2 as FQNNGV. The V end was cut by 0 bases, the J end by 5 bases, with 13 bases between. CDR3 loop: CASSLDGSRGETQYF. The CDR3 coding sequence is TGTGCCAGCAGCTTAGACGGCTCCCGGGGGGAGACCCAGTACTTC.

This chain connects TRBV11-2 to TRBJ2-3; 11 positions agree with TRBD2. Germline V gene data show CDR1 as SGHAT and CDR2 as FQNNGV. This CDR3 spans 15 amino acids. V was clipped by 6 bases and J by 1 base; unmatched bases: 3. CDR3 DNA sequence: TGTGCCAGCAGGTTACTAGCGGGGGGCACAGATACGCAGTATTTT. This encodes CASRLLAGGTDTQYF.

This clone has more than one count but fewer than ten. The chain recombines TRBV6-5 with TRBJ2-2; D might be TRBD1 (6 bases). Germline V lookup: CDR1 MNHEY, CDR2 SVGAGI. Trimming took off 7 bases at V and 2 bases at J, with 14 bases between the two ends. CDR3 size: 15 residues. The CDR3 loop is CASNGGSINTGELFF. The CDR3, as DNA: TGTGCCAGCAATGGGGGCTCCATAAACACCGGGGAGCTGTTTTTT.

CDR3 region: CASSPRTGKNTEAFF. The CDR3 DNA follows: TGTGCCAGCAGTCCGCGGACAGGGAAGAACACTGAAGCTTTCTTT. The chain carries TRBV25-1 and TRBJ1-1; 8 nucleotides match TRBD1. This CDR3 is 15 amino acids long. With V trimmed by 5 bases and J by 1 base, 6 bases remained unmatched. CDR1 and CDR2 (germline): MGHDK, SYGVNS.

CDR3 sequence (DNA): TGCGCCAGCAGCTTGGAAGGGACTACGTACCACGAGCAGTACTTC. Protein product: CASSLEGTTYHEQYF. The chain combines TRBV5-1 with TRBJ2-7; 7 bases agree with TRBD2. Germline assignment: CDR1 SGHRS and CDR2 YFSETQ. After removal of 0 bases from V and 5 bases from J, the junction contained 8 bases not matched to a gene. CDR3 length: 15 residues.

This clone was seen a few times. This chain connects TRBV7-9 to TRBJ1-1, with D hard to call. The CDR3 loop spans 13 amino acids. Trimming left V 4 bases short and J 2 bases short, with 8 bases between. The germline gives CDR1 SEHNR, CDR2 FQNEAQ (reference sequence). CDR3 sequence: CASSYDENTEAFF. As DNA, the CDR3 is TGTGCCAGCAGCTACGACGAAAACACTGAAGCTTTCTTT.

J is TRBJ2-3 and V is TRBV6-5; D call uncertain. V was cut by 2 bases and J by 1 base, with 7 bases left in between. Germline assignment: CDR1 MNHEY and CDR2 SVGAGI. This CDR3 has 14 residues. This chain's CDR3 is CASSYIGGTDTQYF. CDR3 DNA sequence: TGTGCCAGCAGTTACATCGGCGGCACAGATACGCAGTATTTT.

This clone was found many times. The chain has TRBV5-1 and TRBJ1-5; D remains ambiguous. CDR1 SGHRS and CDR2 YFSETQ come from the germline V gene. CDR3 size: 13 residues. V lost 1 base to trimming and J lost 4 bases, with 6 bases between them. The CDR3 sequence: CASSLSPNQPQHF. CDR3 sequence (DNA): TGCGCCAGCAGCTTGTCCCCTAATCAGCCCCAGCATTTT.

In its sample, this clone was seen once. The chain couples TRBV27 to TRBJ1-6; no clear D gene. Germline V gives CDR1 MNHEY, CDR2 SMNVEV (reference sequence). The CDR3 sequence is 13 residues long. V was trimmed by 6 bases and J by 12 bases, leaving 15 bases between them. CDR3 nucleotides: TGTGCCAGCAGCGACCGGACCCGAGGACCCCTCCACTTT. Its translation: CASSDRTRGPLHF.

The V gene is TRBV11-2, the J gene TRBJ2-5, with TRBD2 matching over 8 bases. V lost 4 bases to trimming and J lost 4 bases; unmatched junction nucleotides: 2. Looked up from germline, CDR1 is SGHAT and CDR2 is FQNNGV. This CDR3 is built from 13 residues. CDR3 sequence: CASSSGGPETQYF. The DNA for the CDR3 is TGTGCCAGCAGCTCGGGGGGGCCAGAGACCCAGTACTTC.

This clone was observed a few times. Other DNA sequences of this sample code for an identical CDR3. The V and J genes are TRBV15 and TRBJ1-2; TRBD1 is a possible D gene (5 bases). The ends were cut back, 0 bases at V and 7 bases at J, with 9 bases in the middle. The germline V gene has CDR1 LNHNV and CDR2 YYDKDF (reference sequence). The CDR3 is 13 residues long. This CDR3 is CATSREGVGGYTF. In nucleotides, the CDR3 is TGTGCCACCAGCAGAGAAGGGGTGGGTGGCTACACCTTC.

The chain employs TRBV5-1 and TRBJ2-4, with D perhaps TRBD2 (6 bases). CDR1 and CDR2 from the germline V gene are SGHRS and YFSETQ. The length of the CDR3 is 18 residues. Trimming cost V 3 bases and J 0 bases, with 19 bases left between them. The CDR3 here is CASSSGIAVSGAKNIQYF. As DNA, the CDR3 is TGCGCCAGCAGCTCAGGCATAGCGGTTAGCGGAGCCAAAAACATTCAGTACTTC. Supplemented by reference TRBV5-1 and TRBJ2-4, the full variable domain reads KAGVTQTPRYLIKTRGQQVTLSCSPISGHRSVSWYQQTPGQGLQFLFEYFSETQRNKGNFPGRFSGRQFSNSRSEMNVSTLELGDSALYLCASSSGIAVSGAKNIQYFGAGTRLSVL.

In regard to this clone: In the same sample, other DNA sequences code for this CDR3. CDR3 sequence reads: CASSLGLLETQYF. The CDR3 nucleotides are TGTGCCAGCAGCTTAGGCCTTCTAGAGACCCAGTACTTC. J is TRBJ2-5 and V is TRBV7-8; D remains unclear. This CDR3 contains 13 residues. Deletions cut 1 base from V and 4 bases from J, with 7 bases between. Germline assignment: CDR1 SGHVS and CDR2 FQNEAQ.

This clone was counted a few times. V is TRBV10-2 and J is TRBJ1-1; D uncertain. V was clipped by 4 bases and J by 1 base, with 7 bases between them. The CDR3 is 13 residues long. The germline V gene encodes CDR1 WSHSY and CDR2 SAAADI. The DNA for the CDR3 is TGCGCCAGCAGTGTGGACCCGAACACTGAAGCTTTCTTT. Translation: CASSVDPNTEAFF.

The rearrangement joins TRBV19 to TRBJ2-3; TRBD2 matches at 7 bases. There are 14 residues in the CDR3. The junction had 6 bases not matched to a gene; V was cut back by 4 bases and J by 5 bases. Germline V gene lookup returns CDR1 LNHDA and CDR2 SQIVND (reference sequence). The CDR3 loop is CASSTSGGGDTQYF. The CDR3 DNA follows: TGTGCCAGTAGTACCTCGGGGGGTGGAGATACGCAGTATTTT.

This clone appeared a few times. The rearrangement joins TRBV27 to TRBJ1-5; TRBD1 aligns across 7 bases. CDR3 length: 13 amino acids. The germline CDR1 and CDR2 sequences are MNHEY and SMNVEV (reference sequence). Trimming at V came to 5 bases and at J to 9 bases, leaving 7 bases not matched to a gene. The DNA of the CDR3 is TGTGCCAGCAGTCGGGACAGTTTGGGGCCCCAGCATTTT. Its translation: CASSRDSLGPQHF.

V gene TRBV6-1 combines with J gene TRBJ1-2; a weak D match, TRBD1 (6 bases). The CDR3 has 13 residues. Trimming shortened V by 5 bases and J by 3 bases, and 10 bases separated the two germline ends. Germline lookup yields CDR1 MNHNS and CDR2 SASEGT. In DNA form, the CDR3 reads TGTGCCAGCAGTCGGAACAGGGACTATGGCTACACCTTC. It codes for CASSRNRDYGYTF.

The CDR3 DNA reads TGTGCCAGCAGCCAGAAGGACACTAAGAACACCTTC. The encoded protein is CASSQKDTKNTF. The rearrangement uses TRBV5-6 and TRBJ1-2; D is perhaps TRBD1 (5 bases). Germline CDR1 and CDR2: SGHDT and YYEEEE. V gave up 4 bases and J gave up 12 bases, with 16 bases separating them. This CDR3 has 12 residues.

The chain joins TRBV5-4 to TRBJ1-2; D is unresolved. CDR1 and CDR2 (germline): SGHNT, YYREEE (reference sequence). The CDR3 is 14 amino acids. Trimming pared 2 bases from V and 4 bases from J, leaving 12 bases between. CDR3 amino acids: CASSLNVEGYGYTF. The CDR3 nucleotides are TGTGCCAGCAGCTTAAACGTGGAGGGCTATGGCTACACCTTC.

The chain joins TRBV27 to TRBJ1-2; unclear D gene. Looked up from germline, CDR1 is MNHEY and CDR2 is SMNVEV (reference sequence). The CDR3 has 14 amino acids. With 8 bases removed from V and 2 bases from J, the gap between germline ends came to 15 bases. This CDR3 is CASGPRGGNYGYTF. The CDR3 DNA follows: TGTGCCAGCGGGCCACGGGGAGGGAACTATGGCTACACCTTC.

The chain links TRBV29-1 to TRBJ2-5, with D possibly TRBD2 on 6 matching bases. Germline V gene sequence: CDR1 SQVTM, CDR2 ANQGSEA. V lost 5 bases to trimming and J lost 5 bases, with 12 bases between them. This CDR3 region has 12 residues. CDR3 bases: TGCAGCGTTATGGAGGGCGGGGAGACCCAGTACTTC. This gives the protein CSVMEGGETQYF.

This sequence joins TRBV6-5 and TRBJ1-2; a possible D gene is TRBD1 (5 bases). Germline V gene data show CDR1 as MNHEY and CDR2 as SVGAGI. The CDR3 covers 13 residues. V was pared by 6 bases and J by 6 bases, with 14 bases between. The CDR3 region has the DNA TGTGCCAGCAGATCCCGGGGGAGGGATGGCTACACCTTC. Translating it yields CASRSRGRDGYTF.

The chain recombines TRBV19 with TRBJ2-7; 7 positions agree with TRBD2. This CDR3 contains 15 residues. Germline assignment: CDR1 LNHDA and CDR2 SQIVND (reference sequence). With V trimmed by 6 bases and J by 3 bases, 11 bases remained unmatched. This CDR3 reads CASSLQDGGYYEQYF. The CDR3 region has the DNA TGTGCCAGTAGCCTCCAGGACGGGGGGTACTACGAGCAGTACTTC.